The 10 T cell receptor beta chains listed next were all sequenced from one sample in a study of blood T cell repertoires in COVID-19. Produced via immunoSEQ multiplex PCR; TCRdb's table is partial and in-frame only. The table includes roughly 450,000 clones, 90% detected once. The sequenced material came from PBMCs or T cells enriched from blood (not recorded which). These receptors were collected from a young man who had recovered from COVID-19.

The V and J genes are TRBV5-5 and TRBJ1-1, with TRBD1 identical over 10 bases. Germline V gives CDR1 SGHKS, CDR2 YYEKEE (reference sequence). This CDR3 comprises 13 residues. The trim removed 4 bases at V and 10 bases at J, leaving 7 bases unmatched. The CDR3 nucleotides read TGTGCCAGCAGCCCCGGGGGGGACAGGGGAGCTTTCTTT. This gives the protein CASSPGGDRGAFF.

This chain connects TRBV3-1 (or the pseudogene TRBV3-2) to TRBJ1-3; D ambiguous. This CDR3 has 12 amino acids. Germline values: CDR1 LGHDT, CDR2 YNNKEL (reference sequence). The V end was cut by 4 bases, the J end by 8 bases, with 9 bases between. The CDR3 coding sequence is TGTGCCAGCAGCCCCGGTCTAGACACCATATATTTT. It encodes CASSPGLDTIYF.

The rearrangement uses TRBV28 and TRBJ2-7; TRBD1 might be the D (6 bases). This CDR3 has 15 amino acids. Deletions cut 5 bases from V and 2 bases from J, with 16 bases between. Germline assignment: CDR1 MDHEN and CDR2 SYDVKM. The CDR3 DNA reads TGTGCCAGCAGTCAGACAGGAGGAGATACCTACGAGCAGTACTTC. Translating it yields CASSQTGGDTYEQYF.

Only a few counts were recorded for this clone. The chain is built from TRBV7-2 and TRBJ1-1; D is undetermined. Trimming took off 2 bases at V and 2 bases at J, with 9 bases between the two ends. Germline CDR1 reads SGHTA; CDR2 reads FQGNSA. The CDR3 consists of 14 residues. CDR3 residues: CASSLFGRNTEAFF. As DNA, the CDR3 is TGTGCCAGCAGCTTATTCGGGAGAAACACTGAAGCTTTCTTT.

The CDR3, as DNA: TGCGCCAGCAGCGAAGGTACGACACACCCGCTGAACACTGAAGCTTTCTTT. Translated, it gives CASSEGTTHPLNTEAFF. This rearrangement joins TRBV4-1 to TRBJ1-1; D unresolved. V was shortened by 5 bases and J by 0 bases, with 19 bases between the two germline ends. CDR1 is MGHRA, CDR2 YSYEKL, per germline. The CDR3 is 17 residues long.

CDR3 nucleotide sequence: TGCGCCAGCAGTGAGGTGGGAGAGTTCGATGAGCAGTTCTTC. Protein sequence: CASSEVGEFDEQFF. The chain is built from TRBV10-2 and TRBJ2-1; D perhaps matches TRBD2 (5 bases). Trimming took off 2 bases at V and 8 bases at J, with 13 bases between the two ends. Germline-derived CDR1 and CDR2 are WSHSY and SAAADI. The CDR3 consists of 14 residues.

The CDR3 spells CASREQGSTGELFF. CDR3 DNA sequence: TGTGCCAGCAGGGAACAGGGGAGCACCGGGGAGCTGTTTTTT. This chain joins TRBV2 and TRBJ2-2; TRBD1 agrees at 7 bases. CDR3 length equals 14 residues. J gave up 4 bases and V 6 bases, and 5 bases lay outside the gene matches. The germline V gene has CDR1 SNHLY and CDR2 FYNNEI.

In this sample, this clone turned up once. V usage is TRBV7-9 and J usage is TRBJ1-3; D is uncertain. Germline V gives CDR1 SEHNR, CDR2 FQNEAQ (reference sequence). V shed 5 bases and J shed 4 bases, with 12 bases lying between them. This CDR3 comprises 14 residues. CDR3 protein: CASSVPGFGNTIYF. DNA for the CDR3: TGTGCCAGCAGCGTGCCAGGATTCGGAAACACCATATATTTT.

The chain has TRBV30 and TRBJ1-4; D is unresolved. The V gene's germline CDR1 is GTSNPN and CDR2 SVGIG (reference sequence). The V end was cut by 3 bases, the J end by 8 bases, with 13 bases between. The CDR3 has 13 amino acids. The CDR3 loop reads CAWRLRAGEKLFF. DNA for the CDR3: TGTGCCTGGAGACTCCGAGCGGGAGAAAAACTGTTTTTT. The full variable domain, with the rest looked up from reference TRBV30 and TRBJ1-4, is SQTIHQWPATLVQPVGSPLSLECTVEGTSNPNLYWYRQAAGRGLQLLFYSVGIGQISSEVPQNLSASRPQDRQFILSSKKLLLSDSGFYLCAWRLRAGEKLFFGSGTQLSVL.

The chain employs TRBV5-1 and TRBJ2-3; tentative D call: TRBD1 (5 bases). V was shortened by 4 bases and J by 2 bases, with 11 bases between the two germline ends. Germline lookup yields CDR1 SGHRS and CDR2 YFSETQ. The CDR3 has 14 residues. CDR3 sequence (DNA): TGCGCCAGCAGCGCAGGACAATTCACAGATACGCAGTATTTT. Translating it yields CASSAGQFTDTQYF.